This is a list of T cell receptor beta chains from one sample in a study of blood T cell repertoires in COVID-19. Here immunoSEQ multiplex PCR was the method, and the copy in TCRdb shows in-frame clones only, minus some. The top ten hold about 3.1% of the sample, which has 250,000 or so clones, about 68% seen once. Source material: peripheral blood. Receptors were obtained from a woman of 80 years or more with acute or convalescent COVID-19. Both conserved end residues are part of each CDR3. A D gene is named only where the DNA matches it firmly. For some rows the clone size is stated as once, few or many, or as a class when expanded; others skip it.

D gene,clone size,V gene,J gene,CDR3 DNA,CDR3 protein
TRBD2,-,TRBV10-1,TRBJ2-5,TGCGCCAGCAGTGAGATGGTAGCTAGCGGCTTCCAAGAGACCCAGTACTTC,CASSEMVASGFQETQYF
TRBD2,-,TRBV9,TRBJ2-3,TGTGCCAGCAGTCTACGGGCGGGGGGCACAGATACGCAGTATTTT,CASSLRAGGTDTQYF
TRBD2,-,TRBV9,TRBJ2-3,TGTGCCAGCAGCGTAGCGGCTAGCGGGGGGACTAGCACAGATACGCAGTATTTT,CASSVAASGGTSTDTQYF
-,-,TRBV5-4,TRBJ1-2,TGTGCCAGCAGCTTGGGTGGCCGGGGAAGGGACTATGGCTACACCTTC,CASSLGGRGRDYGYTF
TRBD2,once,TRBV27,TRBJ2-1,TGTGCCAGCACTCGGACTAGCCTTGTAAACAATGAGCAGTTCTTC,CASTRTSLVNNEQFF
-,-,TRBV12-3/TRBV12-4,TRBJ2-3,TGTGCCAGCAGAACCGGGGGTACGCAGTATTTT,CASRTGGTQYF
-,-,TRBV18,TRBJ2-7,TGTGCCAGCTCACTTCAGGGGAGACTATACGAGCAGTACTTC,CASSLQGRLYEQYF
-,-,TRBV6-6,TRBJ2-1,TGTGCCAGCAGTTACTCTGGGCAGCGAGGGTCCGATGAGCAGTTCTTC,CASSYSGQRGSDEQFF
TRBD1,-,TRBV4-1,TRBJ1-1,TGCGCCAGCAGCCAAGACTACAGGGGAAAGGCTTTCTTT,CASSQDYRGKAFF
-,-,TRBV7-9,TRBJ2-7,TGTGCCAGCAGCTTAGGGTTGGGGCAGGGGAATGTGGAGCAGTACTTC,CASSLGLGQGNVEQYF
TRBD1,-,TRBV5-1,TRBJ1-2,TGCGCCAGCAGCCCGGAGGGGGCGCCCTATGGCTACACCTTC,CASSPEGAPYGYTF
-,-,TRBV5-1,TRBJ2-5,TGCGCCAGCAGCTTGGGCGGGATTGGAGAGACCCAGTACTTC,CASSLGGIGETQYF
TRBD2,-,TRBV11-2,TRBJ2-3,TGTGCCAGCAGCTTAGATATCGCGCAACTAGCGGGGGGCCAGACAGATACGCAGTATTTT,CASSLDIAQLAGGQTDTQYF
-,few,TRBV7-6,TRBJ1-3,TGTGCCAGCAGTTTAGCCATGGGAGGAGCTTCCTCTGGAAACACCATATATTTT,CASSLAMGGASSGNTIYF
TRBD1,once,TRBV6-6,TRBJ1-2,TGTGCCAGCAGTTCCAATGTACAGGGGTATGGCTACACCTTC,CASSSNVQGYGYTF
-,-,TRBV5-5,TRBJ1-4,TGTGCCAGCAGCTTAACGGCTACAGGGTCGATTCTGTTTTTT,CASSLTATGSILFF
TRBD1,-,TRBV7-2,TRBJ2-1,TGTGCCAGCAGCCGCGACAGGGGGCGGAATGAGCAGTTCTTC,CASSRDRGRNEQFF
TRBD1,once,TRBV7-9,TRBJ1-1,TGTGCCAGCAGCGAGCAGGGGGCGCGGACTGAAGCTTTCTTT,CASSEQGARTEAFF
-,-,TRBV18,TRBJ1-2,TGTGCCAGCTCACCACAAGTCGAGCTTCCAGGCTACACCTTC,CASSPQVELPGYTF
-,-,TRBV2,TRBJ2-1,TGTGCCAGCAGTGGCCCGGGATTCTCCTACAATGAGCAGTTCTTC,CASSGPGFSYNEQFF
TRBD1,many,TRBV2,TRBJ2-2,TGTGCCAGCAGGGGGGACAGGCCCACCGGGGAGCTGTTTTTT,CASRGDRPTGELFF
-,once,TRBV20-1,TRBJ2-3,TGCAGTGCCAGAGCGGGAGATACGCAGTATTTT,CSARAGDTQYF
-,-,TRBV7-9,TRBJ1-4,TGTGCCAGCAGCTCCCCCGTGGAAAAACTGTTTTTT,CASSSPVEKLFF
TRBD1,once,TRBV15,TRBJ1-2,TGTGCCACCAGCAGTCTCGGACAGGGGATCGCGTATGGCTACACCTTC,CATSSLGQGIAYGYTF
TRBD2,-,TRBV6-5,TRBJ2-7,TGTGCCAGCAGTTACAAGGCTAGCGGCTCCTACGAGCAGTACTTC,CASSYKASGSYEQYF
-,-,TRBV6-5,TRBJ1-4,TGTGCCAGCACCACCATGCAGCGAGGGGAAAAACTGTTTTTT,CASTTMQRGEKLFF
TRBD1,-,TRBV27,TRBJ2-5,TGTGCCAGCAGTTTAAGGTCCCTACAGGGGGAGACCCAGTACTTC,CASSLRSLQGETQYF
-,-,TRBV2,TRBJ1-2,TGTGCCAGCAGGGGGACACAAGCTAACTATGGCTACACCTTC,CASRGTQANYGYTF
-,-,TRBV5-8,TRBJ1-1,TGTGCCAGCAGCCGGTGGGGCTTAAACACTGAAGCTTTCTTT,CASSRWGLNTEAFF
-,-,TRBV4-3,TRBJ2-3,TGCGCCAGCAGCCAAGATCCCCAGGGGAGCCATAATACGCAGTATTTT,CASSQDPQGSHNTQYF
TRBD1,-,TRBV6-5,TRBJ1-5,TGTGCCAGCAGCCTTTCCGGGACAGGGGACCAGCCCCAGCATTTT,CASSLSGTGDQPQHF
-,-,TRBV12-3/TRBV12-4,TRBJ2-1,TGTGCCAGCAGTTTACTAAACAATGAGCAGTTCTTC,CASSLLNNEQFF
-,-,TRBV6-5,TRBJ1-4,TGTGCCAGCAGGTTTGGGGAGGTACCTACAGAAAAACTGTTTTTT,CASRFGEVPTEKLFF
TRBD1,few,TRBV7-9,TRBJ2-2,TGTGCCAGCAGGGCCCGGGACAGCCTCCGTAACACCGGGGAGCTGTTTTTT,CASRARDSLRNTGELFF
TRBD2,-,TRBV5-1,TRBJ2-5,TGCGCCAGCAGCATGTCTAGCGGGAGTCAAGAGACCCAGTACTTC,CASSMSSGSQETQYF
TRBD1,-,TRBV7-2,TRBJ1-5,TGTGCCAGCAGCTTAGCCCCAGGGGGCGGACTAAGGCAGCCCCAGCATTTT,CASSLAPGGGLRQPQHF
TRBD1,-,TRBV10-3,TRBJ2-1,TGTGCCATCAGCTATACAGGGGGCGGTTACAATGAGCAGTTCTTC,CAISYTGGGYNEQFF
-,-,TRBV14,TRBJ2-6,TGTGCCAGCAGCCCCTACAGGTCCTCTGGGGCCAACGTCCTGACTTTC,CASSPYRSSGANVLTF
-,-,TRBV5-4,TRBJ1-3,TGTGCCAGCAGCTTGGGGCACTCTGGAAACACCATATATTTT,CASSLGHSGNTIYF
TRBD2,-,TRBV19,TRBJ2-1,TGTGCCAGTGAGACTAGCGGCTACAATGAGCAGTTCTTC,CASETSGYNEQFF
-,-,TRBV19,TRBJ2-2,TGTGCCAGTAGTAGTCGGCAGTTCAGGACCGGGGAGCTGTTTTTT,CASSSRQFRTGELFF
TRBD1,once,TRBV3-1/TRBV3-2,TRBJ1-6,TGTGCCAGCAGCCAAGTTGGGGACAGGTTTAATTCACCCCTCCACTTT,CASSQVGDRFNSPLHF
-,-,TRBV5-1,TRBJ2-3,TGCGCCAGCAGCTTGGTGGGGGGGCCCAACACAGATACGCAGTATTTT,CASSLVGGPNTDTQYF
-,-,TRBV11-2,TRBJ2-7,TGTGCCAGCAGCCACAGGGGGCGGGGGGACACCTACGAGCAGTACTTC,CASSHRGRGDTYEQYF
TRBD1,few,TRBV6-5,TRBJ2-1,TGTGCCAGCAGTTACTCACGGGACAGTGACAATGAGCAGTTCTTC,CASSYSRDSDNEQFF
-,-,TRBV5-1,TRBJ2-5,TGCGCCAGCAGAGCGAGCGGGTCGAAGTACTTC,CASRASGSKYF
TRBD1,few,TRBV10-2,TRBJ1-3,TGCGCCACGACAGGGATCGGAAACACCATATATTTT,CATTGIGNTIYF
-,once,TRBV25-1,TRBJ2-5,TGTGCCAGCAGTGATCGAGGGATTCGGCGAGAGACCCAGTACTTC,CASSDRGIRRETQYF
TRBD1,-,TRBV10-3,TRBJ2-1,TGTGCCACGAATGGACAGGAGACCTACAATGAGCAGTTCTTC,CATNGQETYNEQFF
-,-,TRBV7-9,TRBJ1-6,TGTGCCAGCAGCTTAGGAGGTCCAGGGGTGAAGTCACCCCTCCACTTT,CASSLGGPGVKSPLHF
TRBD1,-,TRBV23-1,TRBJ2-2,TGCGCCAGCAGTCAGGGACAGGGTGGCGGGGAGCTGTTTTTT,CASSQGQGGGELFF
TRBD1,-,TRBV19,TRBJ1-2,TGTGCCAGTAGTGTTGGGACAGCCCCCTATGGCTACACCTTC,CASSVGTAPYGYTF
TRBD1,-,TRBV6-2/TRBV6-3,TRBJ2-1,TGTGCCAGCAGTTACTCGTCCGGGACAGGGATATACAATGAGCAGTTCTTC,CASSYSSGTGIYNEQFF
-,-,TRBV6-1,TRBJ1-3,TGTGCCAGCAGTGAGGGCCAGAGAAGCGGAAACACCATATATTTT,CASSEGQRSGNTIYF
-,-,TRBV6-6,TRBJ2-1,TGTGCCAGCAGTCTGGGACACGGACACAATGAGCAGTTCTTC,CASSLGHGHNEQFF
-,-,TRBV27,TRBJ2-7,TGTGCCAGCTATCCCCGCTCCTACGAGCAGTACTTC,CASYPRSYEQYF
-,-,TRBV12-3/TRBV12-4,TRBJ1-1,TGTGCCAGCAGTTTGGGGGGTCCCACTGAAGCTTTCTTT,CASSLGGPTEAFF
-,-,TRBV2,TRBJ1-5,TGTGCCAGCAGTGGTGCGTACTCTGAGCAGCCCCAGCATTTT,CASSGAYSEQPQHF
TRBD2,-,TRBV7-9,TRBJ2-1,TGTGCCAGCAGCCCCTGGACTAGCGGGGGTTCCCAGTTCTTC,CASSPWTSGGSQFF
TRBD1,-,TRBV7-2,TRBJ2-1,TGTGCCAGCAGCCTTACCGGGACAGCATACAATGAGCAGTTCTTC,CASSLTGTAYNEQFF